This is a list of T cell receptor beta chains from one sample in a study of shared T cell receptors in the human thymus. The repertoire was sequenced with immunoSEQ multiplex PCR; TCRdb's copy has only in-frame clones and lacks some. The data show some 640,000 clones, with over 75% seen just once and roughly 0.0089% held by the top ten. In addition, the sample was reused for a study of human thymus T cells.

Sequenced sample: thymocytes. The receptor set was obtained from a boy under two years old with a congenital heart defect. Each CDR3 is given with its conserved first and last residue.

TRBJ1-2	TRBV28	CASSLPPDRVYVCYTF
TRBJ1-2	TRBV5-8	CASSWTGVGGYTF
TRBJ1-3	TRBV5-1	CASSYSEPSSGNTIYF
TRBJ2-5	TRBV7-3	CASSSGTGQETQYF
TRBJ2-7	TRBV5-4	CASSPWGDRGAYEQYF
TRBJ2-2	TRBV5-1	CASSSEDTGELFF
TRBJ1-1	TRBV6-5	CASSYQGANTEAFF
TRBJ1-2	TRBV29-1	CSVMGRGGYTF
TRBJ1-2	TRBV6-6	CASSYAAVYGYTF
TRBJ2-2	TRBV5-4	CASSLAGDDTGELFF
TRBJ1-5	TRBV14	CASSQRGNQPQHF
TRBJ1-1	TRBV7-9	CASSLAWSSGGEDAEAFF
TRBJ1-2	TRBV28	CASSLGRRGRGGYPF